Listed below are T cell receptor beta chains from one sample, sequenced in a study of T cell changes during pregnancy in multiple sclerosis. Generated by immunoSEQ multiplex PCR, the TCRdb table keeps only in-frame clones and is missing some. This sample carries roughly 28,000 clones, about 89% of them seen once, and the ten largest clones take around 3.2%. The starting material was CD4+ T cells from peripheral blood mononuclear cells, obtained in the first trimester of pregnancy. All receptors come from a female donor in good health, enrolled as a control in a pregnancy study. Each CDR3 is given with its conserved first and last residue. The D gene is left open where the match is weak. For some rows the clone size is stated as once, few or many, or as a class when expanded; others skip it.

cdr3_nt: TGCGCCAGCAGCCACTCTTCGGACAGGGACGAGCAGTACTTC
cdr3_aa: CASSHSSDRDEQYF
clone_size: .
v_call: TRBV4-1
j_call: TRBJ2-7
d_call: TRBD1

cdr3_nt: TGTGCCAGCAGCCCGGGACAGGGGGCGGGTGGCTACACCTTC
cdr3_aa: CASSPGQGAGGYTF
clone_size: medium-sized
v_call: TRBV28
j_call: TRBJ1-2
d_call: TRBD1

cdr3_nt: TGTGCCAGCAGCTGGTCTGGGCGGGGGGCCCTTGATGAGCAGTTCTTC
cdr3_aa: CASSWSGRGALDEQFF
clone_size: .
v_call: TRBV11-2
j_call: TRBJ2-1
d_call: TRBD2

cdr3_nt: TGCGCCAGCAGCTTTAGCGGGGGCTCTGGGGCCAACGTCCTGACTTTC
cdr3_aa: CASSFSGGSGANVLTF
clone_size: .
v_call: TRBV5-1
j_call: TRBJ2-6
d_call: TRBD2

cdr3_nt: TGCGCCAGCAGCCAAGGGGCGGGATCCTACAATGAGCAGTTCTTC
cdr3_aa: CASSQGAGSYNEQFF
clone_size: .
v_call: TRBV4-3
j_call: TRBJ2-1
d_call: .

cdr3_nt: TGTGCCAGCAGCCTGACAGGGGGCAGGAGCTACACCTTC
cdr3_aa: CASSLTGGRSYTF
clone_size: .
v_call: TRBV7-8
j_call: TRBJ1-2
d_call: TRBD1

cdr3_nt: TGCGCCAGCCGGGACAGGGGGCTTGGAGATACGCAGTATTTT
cdr3_aa: CASRDRGLGDTQYF
clone_size: .
v_call: TRBV4-1
j_call: TRBJ2-3
d_call: TRBD1

cdr3_nt: TGTGCCAGCTTACAAGGGCGCCAGGGGGCGCGAGGAAACACCATATATTTT
cdr3_aa: CASLQGRQGARGNTIYF
clone_size: once
v_call: TRBV7-8
j_call: TRBJ1-3
d_call: TRBD1

cdr3_nt: TGTGCCAGCAGCCAAGCCCCCACGCTAGCGGGAGGTCCCTACGAGCAGTACTTC
cdr3_aa: CASSQAPTLAGGPYEQYF
clone_size: .
v_call: TRBV4-2
j_call: TRBJ2-7
d_call: TRBD2

cdr3_nt: TGCGCCAGCACCCCCGGGGGGTATGAAGCTTTCTTT
cdr3_aa: CASTPGGYEAFF
clone_size: .
v_call: TRBV10-2
j_call: TRBJ1-1
d_call: .

cdr3_nt: TGTGCCAGCAGCTTGGAAGCGGCGGCAAATGAGCAGTTCTTC
cdr3_aa: CASSLEAAANEQFF
clone_size: .
v_call: TRBV5-4
j_call: TRBJ2-1
d_call: .

cdr3_nt: TGTGCCAGTAGTCGCCAGCGGGAGTCTACTGAGCAGTTCTTC
cdr3_aa: CASSRQRESTEQFF
clone_size: .
v_call: TRBV19
j_call: TRBJ2-1
d_call: TRBD2

cdr3_nt: TGTGCCAGCAGCTTAGGCGAGGGGGAGCTGTTTTTT
cdr3_aa: CASSLGEGELFF
clone_size: .
v_call: TRBV7-9
j_call: TRBJ2-2
d_call: .

cdr3_nt: TGTGCCAGCGGCCTTGCTCGGGAGAGCTCCTACGAGCAGTACTTC
cdr3_aa: CASGLARESSYEQYF
clone_size: .
v_call: TRBV21-1
j_call: TRBJ2-7
d_call: .

cdr3_nt: TGTGCCAGCAGCCTACCTGGACTAGTAGGGGCCTACGAGCAGTACTTC
cdr3_aa: CASSLPGLVGAYEQYF
clone_size: once
v_call: TRBV5-4
j_call: TRBJ2-7
d_call: TRBD2

cdr3_nt: TGCGCCAGCAGCCAATCTTGGACAGGGGGCGCGTTTGGGGAGCTGTTTTTT
cdr3_aa: CASSQSWTGGAFGELFF
clone_size: .
v_call: TRBV4-1
j_call: TRBJ2-2
d_call: TRBD1

cdr3_nt: TGTGCCAGCAGCCAGCTTGAATGGGGACAACCCTCCTACGAGCAGTACTTC
cdr3_aa: CASSQLEWGQPSYEQYF
clone_size: .
v_call: TRBV5-4
j_call: TRBJ2-7
d_call: .

cdr3_nt: TGTGCCAGCAGTTTCGTCTATGGCTACACCTTC
cdr3_aa: CASSFVYGYTF
clone_size: few
v_call: TRBV28
j_call: TRBJ1-2
d_call: .